The text below deals with one T cell receptor beta chain. Produced via immunoSEQ multiplex PCR; TCRdb's table is partial and in-frame only. This table holds roughly 250,000 clones, approximately 84% found once. This CDR3 region has 18 residues. The ends were cut back, 0 bases at V and 0 bases at J, with 15 bases in the middle. The data are from a study of blood T cell repertoires in COVID-19. Cohort allocation depended upon clinical history that participants reported. The chain is built from TRBV23-1 and TRBJ1-3, with D tentatively TRBD1 (5 bases). TRBV23-1 is known as an ORF, though its function is uncertain. Source material: PBMCs or T cells enriched from blood (not recorded which). The TCR comes from a woman aged 40 to 50 with acute COVID-19. The CDR3 DNA follows: TGCGCCAGCAGTCAATCCAGGGTTCTACACCTCTCTGGAAACACCATATATTTT. This codes for CASSQSRVLHLSGNTIYF.